This T cell receptor (beta chain) was captured by sequencing in a study of patients and donors after allogeneic stem cell transplantation. Germline CDR1 reads SGHDN; CDR2 reads FVKESK. V lost 4 bases and J lost 7, with 10 bases in between. This CDR3 comprises 12 residues. A single record per CDR3 protein comes from TCRdb applying MiXCR to the RT-PCR reads. Among about a million distinct CDR3 sequences listed, under 20% were seen once. Sequencing was performed on blood, either unsorted or a sorted T cell fraction (not recorded which). This chain links TRBV14 with TRBJ2-5; D not certain. The clonotype was recovered from a human donor who was either an allogeneic HSCT recipient or a stem cell or donor lymphocyte infusion donor (not recorded which). It is not recorded whose cells these are; they may come from a transplant donor. The CDR3 protein is CASSLGKGTQYF. The CDR3 DNA is TGTGCCAGCAGCCTCGGAAAGGGGACCCAGTACTTC.